Described below is a single T cell receptor (beta chain) sequence and its context. Its antigen remains unknown. These data belong to a study of molecular identifiers for immune sequencing clone quantification. Across the whole study: Four portions were sequenced after RNA from about 20,000 or 100,000 naive CD8 cells was split five ways in replicates.

TCRdb recomputed calls from the PCR reads with MiXCR, one row per CDR3 protein. The sample carries about half a million distinct CDR3 sequences, about a quarter recorded once. Study-wide findings and caveats: Sizes of highly expanded clones could be underestimated through identical TCRs sharing a barcode.

Trimming removed 7 bases from V and 3 bases from J, with 9 bases in between. Germline CDR1 is PRHDT and CDR2 is FYEKMQ (reference sequence). CDR3 length: 13 amino acids. Using a CD8+CD4-CCR7+CD45RA+ phenotype, naive CD8 T cells were sorted. Sequenced material: naive CD8+ T cells from blood, with Jurkat cell RNA spiked in. The subset: FACS-sorted CD8+CD4-CCR7+CD45RA+ naive T cells. This chain connects TRBV13 to TRBJ2-2, with D maybe TRBD1 (5 bases). This receptor was taken from a human donor in good health. Some libraries in this study had Jurkat cell RNA spiked in. In DNA, the CDR3 is TGTGCCAGCAAATCAGGGTACACCGGGGAGCTGTTTTTT. Amino acid sequence: CASKSGYTGELFF.